A selection of T cell receptor beta chains follows, all from one sample in a study of cytomegalovirus exposure and HLA in healthy donors. Method: immunoSEQ multiplex PCR; TCRdb's copy keeps in-frame clones and lacks some. The table lists 100,000 or so clones, around 75% of them singletons, with around 1.2% in the top ten. Sequenced: PBMCs. The receptors here all came from a man aged 40-50 years in good health and CMV-seronegative. The conserved cysteine and the conserved F or W are not part of the CDR3 here.

TRBV27	TRBJ1-1	ASSPTGSEAF
TRBV18	TRBJ2-3	ASSGPGSFSDTQY
TRBV10-1	TRBJ2-7	APRSGRLYEQY
TRBV19	TRBJ1-1	ASSGQGLEAF
TRBV6-6	TRBJ1-6	ASSPGTVYNSPLH
TRBV4-1	TRBJ2-7	ASSRQSGEQY
TRBV30	TRBJ1-5	AWQGQGNQPQH
TRBV7-6	TRBJ2-1	ASSLRGGDEQF
TRBV6-5	TRBJ2-7	ASSFHRDRVYEQY
TRBV5-4	TRBJ2-3	ASSPPGTPTDTQY
TRBV6-5	TRBJ2-2	ASTKGGELF
TRBV2	TRBJ1-1	ASSAAGNSEAF
TRBV6-5	TRBJ2-7	ATGDRDYEQY